Reported below is one TCR beta chain. The antigen is not known. The sample comes from a study of OX40 agonist ivuxolimab in advanced cancers. Study in general: Patients were dosed with the agonistic anti-OX40 (CD134) antibody ivuxolimab.

Enrollment shut out patients with autoimmune disease history or systemic immunosuppression. Profiling relied on immunoSEQ multiplex PCR, and the TCRdb table lists in-frame clones only, not all of them. The table includes tens of thousands of clones, approximately 87% detected once. Study observations and caveats: Determination of antigen specificity was not performed for the expanded peripheral T cells.

Trimming removed 3 bases at V and 1 base at J, with 9 bases between. CDR3 length equals 14 residues. Germline V gives CDR1 SGHAT, CDR2 FQNNGV. This receptor was obtained from an adult with an advanced solid tumor such as melanoma, head and neck, liver or kidney cancer. The material was CD4+ or CD8+ T cells sorted from blood, obtained in a trial of the OX40 agonist ivuxolimab. The rearrangement joins TRBV11-2 to TRBJ1-1; the D is unclear. CDR3 region: CASSFHRGNTEAFF. The CDR3 DNA follows: TGTGCCAGCAGCTTTCATCGGGGGAACACTGAAGCTTTCTTT.